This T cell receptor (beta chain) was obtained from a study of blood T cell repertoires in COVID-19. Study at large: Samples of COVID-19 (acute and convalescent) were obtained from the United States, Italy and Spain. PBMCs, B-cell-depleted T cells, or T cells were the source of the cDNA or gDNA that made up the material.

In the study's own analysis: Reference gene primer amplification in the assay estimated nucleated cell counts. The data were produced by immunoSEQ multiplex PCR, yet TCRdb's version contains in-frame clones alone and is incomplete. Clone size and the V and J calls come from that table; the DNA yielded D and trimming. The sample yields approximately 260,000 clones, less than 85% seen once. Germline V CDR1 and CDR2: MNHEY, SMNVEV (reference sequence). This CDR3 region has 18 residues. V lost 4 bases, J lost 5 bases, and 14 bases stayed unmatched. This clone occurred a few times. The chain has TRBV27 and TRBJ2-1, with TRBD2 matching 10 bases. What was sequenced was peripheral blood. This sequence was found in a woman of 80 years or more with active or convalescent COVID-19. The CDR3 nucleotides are TGTGCCAGCAGTTACACTAGCGGGGTTACCGGGGTGGACAATGAGCAGTTCTTC. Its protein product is CASSYTSGVTGVDNEQFF.